This entry is about one T cell receptor beta chain. Its antigen has not been determined. There are no base qualities to consult, and no much larger clone falls within one base. Instrument used: Illumina NovaSeq 6000. Using 5'RACE with constant-segment primers, TCRalpha and TCRbeta cDNA libraries were constructed, with sample barcodes and unique molecular identifiers added in the process. RNA was extracted from every sample with Trizol reagent. Library amplification was performed in two PCR steps, and a second sample barcode and Illumina TruSeq adapters were introduced in the second step. Sequencing of the libraries was done on an Illumina NovaSeq, producing 2 x 150 bp paired-end reads. The source study handled its data this way. The reads were demultiplexed and collapsed into UMI-guided consensus sequences using migec v1.2.7. With mixcr v2.1.11, UMI consensuses were aligned to TRA and TRB V and J templates and assembled into clonotypes. A clonotype was counted as expanded or contracted only when both edgeR and NoisET called the clonotype significant, with the noise models trained on biological replicates. For edgeR calls, the thresholds were a false discovery rate-adjusted p below 0.01 and a log2 fold-change of 1. As an exploratory analysis of dynamics, max-normalized trajectories of the 1000 most abundant clonotypes were examined with PCA combined with hierarchical clustering. Separately sequenced CD4+ and CD8+ repertoires were used to assign a CD4 or CD8 phenotype to each responding clone. Through fastp at Q25 and MiXCR, TCRdb rebuilt clones from the public reads, retaining in-frame beta chains. Every entry covers one CDR3 protein and lists the most common genes and DNA from its rows. TCRdb assigned the V and J calls; the authors' analysis was not used. Counted in this sample were about 200,000 distinct CDR3 sequences; 9.5% of them appeared once. Jointly, the top ten make up 3% to 4% of the sample.

PBMCs were isolated by Ficoll-Paque density gradient centrifugation. CDR1 MNHEY and CDR2 SVGAGI are derived from the germline V gene. V is reduced by 0 bases and J by 5 bases, leaving a spacing of 11 bases between them. The CDR3 runs 14 amino acids, cysteine and phenylalanine included. The DNA shown is the 42-base CDR3, in frame from base 1. This sample was included in a study of T-cell memory formation after mild COVID-19 (dated by TCRdb to the early 2020s). Study-level background: Most TCR sequence clusters were specific to one of the two donors. In a couple of donors, T-cell clones that expanded and contracted after mild COVID-19 were followed by sequencing TCRalpha and TCRbeta repertoires longitudinally. The cohort comprised two young, previously healthy adult volunteers, one female and one male. Overall study results and their limits: Some responding clones were detected in pre-infection memory, which suggested that pre-existing cross-reactive memory T cells had joined the SARS-CoV-2 response. The second-wave clones that peaked on day 37 were not confirmed to be SARS-CoV-2 specific. Contracting CD4+ clones were located mainly in the CM and EM memory subsets, whereas CD8+ clones were found to be enriched in EMRA. The study included only a couple of mild cases, and larger cohorts that include severe cases with pre-infection samples were judged to be necessary. Clones that contracted from day 15 to 85 showed balanced CD4/CD8 phenotypes, whereas a second wave of clones that expanded from day 15 to 37 leaned towards CD4+.

This sequence uses TRBV6-5 and TRBJ2-7; a confident D gene designation cannot be given. The receptor was derived from a man younger than 35 who had mild COVID-19 (a few samples of this study predate the infection). The sample titles of this study are shuffled in the database, so cell type and time point are left out; the donor was told from shared clones. Sequenced material: PBMCs or a T cell subset sorted from them (not recorded which). The CDR3 is CASSYSAQVHEQYF. The DNA is TGTGCCAGCAGTTACTCTGCCCAGGTCCACGAGCAGTACTTC.